This T cell receptor beta chain is from a study of radiotherapy plus CTLA-4 blockade in lung cancer. Across the study: Across the patients, objective responses occurred in approximately 18%, and disease control in 30% to 40%. Overall study findings and caveats: Clones derived from tumor TCRs expanded in blood after radiotherapy plus ipilimumab. Early clonal dynamics of blood T cells, together with interferon-beta, were reported as the best response predictor.

As concerns this clone: No antigen is known for it.

V lost 6 bases to trimming and J lost 2 bases, with 14 bases between them. CDR3 length: 15 residues. Germline loops: CDR1 MDHEN, CDR2 SYDVKM. The data were produced by immunoSEQ multiplex PCR, yet TCRdb's version contains in-frame clones alone and is incomplete. The repertoire includes about 81,000 clones, roughly 78% of them detected once, and over 11% sits in the top ten. Treatment of patients with chemo-refractory metastatic non-small-cell lung cancer consisted of focal radiation plus CTLA-4 blockade with ipilimumab. This chain connects TRBV28 to TRBJ1-5; perhaps TRBD1 as D (5 bases). This sequence originates from a human donor with non-small cell lung cancer that progressed on radiotherapy plus ipilimumab. The sequenced sample was peripheral blood, obtained from a patient treated with radiotherapy plus ipilimumab. The CDR3 loop reads CASSPSGGGNQPQHF. CDR3 coding DNA: TGTGCCAGCAGCCCCTCGGGGGGGGGCAATCAGCCCCAGCATTTT.